The 31 T cell receptor beta chains given below trace back to one sample, sequenced in a study of blood T cell repertoires in COVID-19. Using immunoSEQ multiplex PCR, the repertoire was profiled, and TCRdb retains in-frame clones only, with some absent. The sample records under 350,000 clones, approximately 82% being singletons. The sequenced sample was peripheral blood. The receptor set was obtained from a man in his sixties who had recovered from COVID-19.

The rearrangement links TRBV6-1 to TRBJ2-1, with 10 bases that match TRBD2. CDR3 length: 19 residues. CDR1 is MNHNS, CDR2 SASEGT, per germline. V dropped 0 bases and J dropped 8; count of bases not matched to a gene: 16. DNA of the CDR3: TGTGCCAGCAGTGAAGCATGGCCAGGCACTAGCGGGAATTGGTATGAGCAGTTCTTC. This gives the protein CASSEAWPGTSGNWYEQFF.

The gene calls are TRBV4-1 and TRBJ2-3; 8 nucleotides line up with TRBD2. The CDR3 has 16 amino acids. Germline values: CDR1 MGHRA, CDR2 YSYEKL. With V trimmed by 1 base and J by 0 bases, 3 bases remained unmatched. The DNA for the CDR3 is TGCGCCAGCAGCCAAGGACTAGCGCATAGCACAGATACGCAGTATTTT. Amino acids: CASSQGLAHSTDTQYF.

The gene calls are TRBV19 and TRBJ1-2; 7 bases match TRBD1. CDR1 LNHDA and CDR2 SQIVND come from the germline V gene (reference sequence). The CDR3 consists of 15 residues. J gave up 2 bases and V 6 bases, and 9 bases lay outside the gene matches. The CDR3, as DNA: TGTGCCAGTAGAACACGACAGGGCCCCAACTATGGCTACACCTTC. This encodes CASRTRQGPNYGYTF. Full variable domain (outside the CDR3, taken from reference TRBV19 and TRBJ1-2): DGGITQSPKYLFRKEGQNVTLSCEQNLNHDAMYWYRQDPGQGLRLIYYSQIVNDFQKGDIAEGYSVSREKKESFPLTVTSAQKNPTAFYLCASRTRQGPNYGYTFGSGTRLTVV.

The gene calls are TRBV28 and TRBJ2-6; 7 bases are shared with TRBD1. The CDR3 is made up of 15 amino acids. V was pared by 5 bases and J by 4 bases, with 5 bases of the junction left unmatched. In germline, CDR1 is MDHEN, CDR2 SYDVKM. The CDR3 sequence is CASSATGTGANVLTF. CDR3 in DNA: TGTGCCAGCAGTGCGACAGGGACGGGGGCCAACGTCCTGACTTTC.

This chain connects TRBV4-2 to TRBJ1-1; D not certain. Trimming left V 0 bases short and J 3 bases short, with 14 bases between. Germline V lookup: CDR1 LGHNA, CDR2 YNFKEQ. The CDR3 covers 16 residues. DNA for the CDR3: TGTGCCAGCAGCCAAGAGTGGAGGGTGGCCGACACTGAAGCTTTCTTT. It codes for CASSQEWRVADTEAFF.

This rearrangement joins TRBV19 to TRBJ1-5; TRBD1 might be the D (6 bases). Germline V gene sequence: CDR1 LNHDA, CDR2 SQIVND (reference sequence). V was pared by 4 bases and J by 1 base, with 14 bases between. This CDR3 comprises 16 residues. CDR3: CASSKQGTRSNQPQHF. In nucleotides, the CDR3 is TGTGCCAGTAGTAAGCAGGGGACCAGGAGCAATCAGCCCCAGCATTTT.

The CDR3 protein is CASSLAGTPTDTQYF. In DNA, the CDR3 is TGTGCCAGCAGCTTAGCGGGGACCCCCACAGATACGCAGTATTTT. V is TRBV6-5 and J is TRBJ2-3; TRBD2 agrees at 8 bases. CDR3 size: 15 residues. Germline V gene data show CDR1 as MNHEY and CDR2 as SVGAGI. With V trimmed by 6 bases and J by 2 bases, 7 bases remained unmatched.

This chain connects TRBV28 to TRBJ2-7; D may be TRBD2 (5 bases). Germline V gives CDR1 MDHEN, CDR2 SYDVKM. V lost 6 bases and J lost 3, with 15 bases in between. The CDR3 runs to 14 residues. The chain's CDR3 is CASRGARADYEQYF. For the CDR3, the DNA is TGTGCCAGCAGGGGAGCGAGGGCTGACTACGAGCAGTACTTC.

The genes are TRBV7-9 and TRBJ1-1; 9 bases are shared with TRBD1. Germline CDR1 and CDR2: SEHNR and FQNEAQ (reference sequence). CDR3 size: 17 residues. With V trimmed by 0 bases and J by 3 bases, 8 bases remained unmatched. CDR3: CASSLATGQGGHTEAFF. CDR3 bases: TGTGCCAGCAGCTTAGCTACGGGACAGGGTGGGCACACTGAAGCTTTCTTT. Full variable domain (outside the CDR3, taken from reference TRBV7-9 and TRBJ1-1): DTGVSQNPRHKITKRGQNVTFRCDPISEHNRLYWYRQTLGQGPEFLTYFQNEAQLEKSRLLSDRFSAERPKGSFSTLEIQRTEQGDSAMYLCASSLATGQGGHTEAFFGQGTRLTVV.

This chain links TRBV19 with TRBJ1-1; 8 bases agree with TRBD1. The ends lost 5 bases at V and 2 bases at J; junction bases unmatched: 4. This CDR3 spans 14 amino acids. CDR1 and CDR2 from the germline V gene are LNHDA and SQIVND (reference sequence). CDR3 coding DNA: TGTGCCAGTAGTGGCAGGGGGCTAAACACTGAAGCTTTCTTT. Its protein is CASSGRGLNTEAFF.

V usage is TRBV7-3 and J usage is TRBJ2-5; 8 positions match TRBD1. Germline-derived CDR1 and CDR2 are SGHTA and FQGTGA. The CDR3 extends over 15 amino acids. After removal of 2 bases from V and 1 base from J, the junction contained 3 bases not matched to a gene. CDR3 nucleotide sequence: TGTGCCAGCAGCTTAGCGGGACAGGTCCAAGAGACCCAGTACTTC. Translated, it gives CASSLAGQVQETQYF.

This rearrangement joins TRBV24-1 to TRBJ2-3; no clear D. Deletions cut 4 bases from V and 2 bases from J, with 6 bases between. CDR3 length: 13 residues. CDR1 is KGHDR, CDR2 SFDVKD, per germline. CDR3 DNA sequence: TGTGCCACCAGTGACCCAAACACAGATACGCAGTATTTT. It codes for CATSDPNTDTQYF.

J is TRBJ2-7 and V is TRBV18, with D possibly being TRBD1 (6 bases). The CDR3 covers 15 residues. Trimming took off 0 bases at V and 3 bases at J, with 12 bases between the two ends. The germline V gene has CDR1 KGHSH and CDR2 LQKENI. The CDR3 DNA sequence: TGTGCCAGCTCACCACCCCCAGGGGTGGGCTACGAGCAGTACTTC. Protein product: CASSPPPGVGYEQYF.

There are a few counts of this clone. The chain uses TRBV10-3 and TRBJ2-1; D might be TRBD2 (6 bases). The CDR3 has 15 amino acids. V was pared by 3 bases and J by 4 bases, with 13 bases between. CDR1 ENHRY and CDR2 SYGVKD come from the germline V gene. The CDR3 bases are TGTGCCATCAGTGATGGGTCGCGGGGTTACAATGAGCAGTTCTTC. This encodes CAISDGSRGYNEQFF.

The rearrangement joins TRBV18 to TRBJ2-1, with D perhaps matching TRBD2 (6 bases). The germline V gene has CDR1 KGHSH and CDR2 LQKENI. The ends were cut back, 0 bases at V and 9 bases at J, with 12 bases in the middle. The CDR3 is made up of 14 amino acids. The CDR3 protein is CASSPPGGRVEQFF. The DNA for the CDR3 is TGTGCCAGCTCACCACCCGGGGGTCGGGTTGAGCAGTTCTTC.

The V call is TRBV27, the J call TRBJ2-6; 8 nucleotides agree with TRBD1. Looked up from germline, CDR1 is MNHEY and CDR2 is SMNVEV (reference sequence). The CDR3 is 15 residues long. The J segment lost 1 base and the V segment lost 6 bases, leaving 2 bases of the junction unmatched. Here the CDR3 reads CASSRDRSGANVLTF. DNA of the CDR3: TGTGCCAGCAGCCGGGACAGGTCTGGGGCCAACGTCCTGACTTTC.

The rearrangement uses TRBV5-1 and TRBJ1-5; no clear D gene. The CDR3 has 15 residues. Germline V gives CDR1 SGHRS, CDR2 YFSETQ. The germline V and J ends were trimmed by 0 bases and 1 base, with 8 bases remaining between them. The CDR3 sequence: CASSLGGVSNQPQHF. CDR3 nucleotides: TGCGCCAGCAGCTTGGGCGGGGTAAGCAATCAGCCCCAGCATTTT.

The rearrangement links TRBV3-1 (or the pseudogene TRBV3-2) to TRBJ2-3; TRBD2 matches at 7 bases. Trimming cost V 7 bases and J 1 base; bases outside gene matches: 5. CDR1 and CDR2 from the germline V gene are LGHDT and YNNKEL (reference sequence). There are 14 residues in the CDR3. In nucleotides, the CDR3 is TGTGCCAGCAACAATCTAGCGGGCACAGATACGCAGTATTTT. Its protein product is CASNNLAGTDTQYF.

This rearrangement joins TRBV7-2 to TRBJ2-7, with D uncertain. The ends were cut back, 3 bases at V and 2 bases at J, with 11 bases in the middle. The CDR3 has 14 residues. Looked up from germline, CDR1 is SGHTA and CDR2 is FQGNSA. Here the CDR3 reads CASSFWAQPYEQYF. For the CDR3, the DNA is TGTGCCAGCAGCTTTTGGGCCCAACCCTACGAGCAGTACTTC. The full variable domain, in which reference TRBV7-2 and TRBJ2-7 provide the parts outside the CDR3, is GAGVSQSPSNKVTEKGKDVELRCDPISGHTALYWYRQSLGQGLEFLIYFQGNSAPDKSGLPSDRFSAERTGGSVSTLTIQRTQQEDSAVYLCASSFWAQPYEQYFGPGTRLTVT.

This chain uses TRBV11-2 with TRBJ1-2; D gene unclear. Germline-derived CDR1 and CDR2 are SGHAT and FQNNGV. CDR3 length: 15 residues. Trimming took off 4 bases at V and 7 bases at J, with 19 bases between the two ends. In DNA, the CDR3 is TGTGCCAGCAGCTCGACCAGGAGGCCCGACGGTGGCTACACCTTC. Translated, it gives CASSSTRRPDGGYTF.

The gene calls are TRBV18 and TRBJ2-1; 11 nucleotides align to TRBD2. Germline V lookup: CDR1 KGHSH, CDR2 LQKENI. V trimming: 4 bases; J trimming: 5 bases; junction bases outside the gene matches: 4. The CDR3 extends over 15 amino acids. The CDR3 DNA is TGTGCCAGCTCACAACTAGCGGGGGTAAACAATGAGCAGTTCTTC. Amino acids: CASSQLAGVNNEQFF.

The chain has TRBV7-9 and TRBJ2-7; 7 bases are shared with TRBD2. The V segment lost 5 bases and the J segment 6 bases; nucleotides outside the gene matches: 10. CDR3 length: 14 residues. Germline V gene lookup returns CDR1 SEHNR and CDR2 FQNEAQ (reference sequence). CDR3 sequence (DNA): TGTGCCAGCAGCCAGACAAGCGGGATCCCCGAGCAGTACTTC. The encoded protein is CASSQTSGIPEQYF.

V usage is TRBV10-3 and J usage is TRBJ2-1; D is uncertain. The germline V gene encodes CDR1 ENHRY and CDR2 SYGVKD. This CDR3 has 11 residues. Trimming left V 5 bases short and J 5 bases short, with 4 bases between. CDR3 region: CAISRDNEQFF. CDR3 sequence (DNA): TGTGCCATCAGTCGGGACAATGAGCAGTTCTTC.

This clone has a single count. The rearrangement links TRBV30 to TRBJ1-2, with D hard to call. The CDR3 has 15 residues. Germline loops: CDR1 GTSNPN, CDR2 SVGIG (reference sequence). Trimming left V 1 base short and J 5 bases short, with 17 bases between. In DNA form, the CDR3 reads TGTGCCTGGAGTGGTCCCACCGGGTCCCTATATGGCTACACCTTC. Its protein product is CAWSGPTGSLYGYTF.

V is TRBV18 and J is TRBJ1-6, with 9 bases that match TRBD1. Germline CDR1 reads KGHSH; CDR2 reads LQKENI. This CDR3 has 15 residues. Losses at the gene ends were 5 bases for V and 5 bases for J; bases not matched to a gene: 4. The chain's CDR3 is CASSTRQGDNSPLHF. The CDR3 nucleotides read TGTGCCAGCTCAACCCGACAGGGGGATAATTCACCCCTCCACTTT.

V gene TRBV6-5 combines with J gene TRBJ2-5; D is unclear. V lost 8 bases and J lost 3, with 10 bases in between. The CDR3 is made up of 12 amino acids. Germline CDR1 reads MNHEY; CDR2 reads SVGAGI. The CDR3 coding sequence is TGTGCCAGCGCGAACAGAAAAGAGACCCAGTACTTC. Its translation is CASANRKETQYF.

The chain carries TRBV5-4 and TRBJ2-2; a possible D gene is TRBD1 (6 bases). The CDR3 covers 14 residues. Trimming removed 2 bases from V and 2 bases from J, with 7 bases in between. The germline V gene encodes CDR1 SGHNT and CDR2 YYREEE (reference sequence). This CDR3 is CASSFRGNTGELFF. CDR3 in DNA: TGTGCCAGCAGCTTCAGGGGTAACACCGGGGAGCTGTTTTTT.

The chain has TRBV4-2 and TRBJ1-4; D gene uncertain. Between the trimmed V and J ends, which lost 1 base and 8 bases, there was a span of 8 bases. Germline CDR1 reads LGHNA; CDR2 reads YNFKEQ. This CDR3 spans 13 amino acids. CDR3 sequence (DNA): TGTGCCAGCAGCCAAGGTTTAAGCGAAAAACTGTTTTTT. It specifies CASSQGLSEKLFF.

The V call is TRBV28, the J call TRBJ2-2; 8 bases are shared with TRBD1. Germline CDR1 MDHEN, CDR2 SYDVKM. The CDR3 runs to 15 residues. V shed 2 bases, J shed 4 bases, and the junction held 3 bases outside the gene matches. CDR3 coding DNA: TGTGCCAGCAGTTTAACAGGGGGAGGCACCGGGGAGCTGTTTTTT. This encodes CASSLTGGGTGELFF.

The V call is TRBV9, the J call TRBJ2-1; D is perhaps TRBD2 (6 bases). The ends were cut back, 4 bases at V and 5 bases at J, with 19 bases in the middle. CDR1 SGDLS and CDR2 YYNGEE come from the germline V gene. This CDR3 contains 16 residues. DNA for the CDR3: TGTGCCAGCAGCCCCTCCCCAGCGGGTTCCAACAATGAGCAGTTCTTC. Translating gives CASSPSPAGSNNEQFF.

This chain uses TRBV21-1 with TRBJ2-7; no DNA check was done on the table's D call, TRBD2. TRBV21-1 is deemed a pseudogene. The length of the CDR3 is 14 residues. CDR3 residues: CASTTGGSSYEQYF. The CDR3 coding sequence is TGTGCCAGCACCACTGGCGGTAGCTCCTACGAGCAGTACTTC.